This section outlines one T cell receptor (beta chain) sequence together with its context. No cognate antigen has been identified for it. Per-nucleotide qualities are absent, and no much larger clonotype sits a single base away. Every donor was a healthy Caucasian. The researchers also sequenced three unrelated adults who were not twins: a male aged 18 to 29, a male aged 50 to 59, and a female aged 50 to 59. Using Miltenyi CD45RO+ enrichment and human naive T-cell isolation kits, memory (CD45RO+) and naive T cells were isolated from PBMC. The record originates from a study of identical twins (dated by TCRdb to the mid-2010s). Regarding the study in general: TCR alpha and beta repertoires from monozygotic twins, unrelated adults of various ages and cord blood were deep-sequenced to test whether fetal clonotypes persist. To rule out contamination, replicate twin experiments were performed at different times with different library preparation protocols. On the study overall, not on this receptor specifically: The excess sharing between twins in beta out-of-frame sequences was weaker because fewer shared sequences reduced the signal-to-noise ratio. Out-of-frame TCR alpha sharing in monozygotic twins was systematically underestimated by recombination models, whereas sharing between unrelated individuals was in agreement with the recombination models. Fewer insertions were carried by abundant cord blood beta clonotypes, a similar but weaker trend appeared in young adult naive repertoires, and no such trend appeared in memory repertoires. Because the same donors could not be followed over many years, conclusions were based on cross-sectional statistical analysis. Compared with coincidental sharing between unrelated individuals, out-of-frame TCR alpha sequences shared between twins had an excess of sequences with low generation probability. Zero-insertion analyses could be partly confounded by invariant T cells such as MAIT and iNKT, although diverse VJ usage argued against such confounding for most clonotypes.

Receptor libraries were prepared by 5' RACE. Sequencing was performed on an Illumina HiSeq 2000. A universal primer binding site was added through template switching, and the final cDNA carried a unique molecular identifier so that TCR cDNA molecules could be counted accurately. First-strand cDNA for TCR alpha and beta chains was synthesized from specific primers in the conserved constant-segment region. To control for contamination, each cDNA library was double barcoded with a SMART-Mk sample barcode plus Illumina barcodes. TruSeq adapter sequences along with Illumina sample barcodes were introduced in two successive PCR steps. The TCR alpha and beta cDNA libraries were sequenced on the Illumina HiSeq platform using custom primers. The study's own analysis went as follows. MiGEC was used to process raw reads and extract unique molecular identifiers, and MiXCR was used to find CDR3 positions. Recombination models were inferred per individual with the repgenHMM and IGoR tools using an EM algorithm. The analysis of shared clonotypes was done with the tcR package in R, with sharing normalized by the product of cloneset sizes. Out-of-frame nonproductive sequences were analyzed to study raw recombination free of thymic and clonal selection effects. Using fastp trimming at Q25 and MiXCR clonotype assembly, TCRdb reanalyzed the public sequencing data and kept in-frame beta chains. Entries that share a CDR3 protein sequence are merged under the most common genes and DNA. The V and J calls here are based on TCRdb, not the publication. The sample table shows around 370,000 distinct CDR3 sequences, and 9% to 10% are seen once. The ten largest clones represent 8% to 9.5% of the sample.

The receptor's source is a woman between 45 and 65 years old in good health. Sequenced: naive T cells sorted from blood. Sample cell subset or site, as interpreted from the label and publication: cells isolated with a human naive T-cell isolation kit.

The CDR3 loop reads CASSEEGARQPQHF. The nucleotide sequence is given as TGTGCCAGCAGTGAAGAAGGGGCCAGGCAGCCCCAGCATTTT. This chain is built from TRBV2 and TRBJ1-5; TRBD1 could be the D gene, as 5 bases match. CDR1 and CDR2 were assigned from the germline V gene as SNHLY and FYNNEI. Deletion took 1 base off V and 7 bases off J, with a span of 11 bases between the germline ends. CDR3 length: 14 amino acids, cysteine to phenylalanine. Only the CDR3 DNA is retained, 42 bases long and in frame from the first base.